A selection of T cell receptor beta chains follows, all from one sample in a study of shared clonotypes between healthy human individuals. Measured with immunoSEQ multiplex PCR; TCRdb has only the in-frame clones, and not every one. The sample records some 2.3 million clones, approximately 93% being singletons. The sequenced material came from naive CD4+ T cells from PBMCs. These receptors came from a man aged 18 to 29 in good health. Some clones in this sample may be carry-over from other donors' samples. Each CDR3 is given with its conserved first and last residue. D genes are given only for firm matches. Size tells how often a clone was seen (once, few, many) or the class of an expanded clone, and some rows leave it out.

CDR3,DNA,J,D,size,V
CASSQPTSGDYEQYF,TGCGCCAGCAGCCAACCGACTAGCGGGGACTACGAGCAGTACTTC,TRBJ2-7,TRBD2,NA,TRBV4-1
CASTGATDATDTQYF,TGTGCCAGCACTGGAGCGACAGACGCCACAGATACGCAGTATTTT,TRBJ2-3,NA,once,TRBV28
CASSYSRGNTEAFF,TGTGCCAGCAGTTACTCGAGGGGGAACACTGAAGCTTTCTTT,TRBJ1-1,NA,NA,TRBV6-5
CASSRQQGSYGYTF,TGTGCCAGTAGTCGCCAACAGGGATCCTATGGCTACACCTTC,TRBJ1-2,NA,NA,TRBV19
CSVDREGYEQYF,TGCAGCGTTGACCGGGAAGGCTACGAGCAGTACTTC,TRBJ2-7,NA,NA,TRBV29-1
CASSYTSGEQYF,TGTGCCAGCAGCTATACTAGCGGAGAGCAGTACTTC,TRBJ2-7,TRBD2,few,TRBV11-2
CASADRAGTEAFF,TGTGCCTCGGCGGACAGGGCGGGTACTGAAGCTTTCTTT,TRBJ1-1,TRBD1,NA,TRBV6-5
CASSPVVSARGTDTQYF,TGTGCCAGCTCACCAGTAGTATCAGCTAGAGGCACAGATACGCAGTATTTT,TRBJ2-3,NA,NA,TRBV18
CASSVRTGGDQPQHF,TGTGCCAGCTCAGTGCGGACAGGGGGCGATCAGCCCCAGCATTTT,TRBJ1-5,TRBD1,NA,TRBV18
CASSDIIRGVDQPQHF,TGTGCCAGCAGTGACATAATCAGGGGGGTCGATCAGCCCCAGCATTTT,TRBJ1-5,TRBD1,NA,TRBV6-1
CASSQDRHTEQYF,TGCGCCAGCAGCCAAGACCGGCATACCGAGCAGTACTTC,TRBJ2-7,NA,once,TRBV4-3
CASSQVPQRNEQFF,TGTGCCAGCAGCCAAGTACCCCAGAGGAATGAGCAGTTCTTC,TRBJ2-1,NA,NA,TRBV4-2
CASGLAAGELFF,TGTGCCAGCGGTTTGGCGGCCGGGGAGCTGTTTTTT,TRBJ2-2,NA,NA,TRBV2
CASRVDRGGNTIYF,TGTGCCAGCAGGGTGGACAGGGGTGGAAACACCATATATTTT,TRBJ1-3,TRBD1,NA,TRBV28
CASRPPRGRTGELFF,TGTGCCAGTAGGCCCCCCAGGGGGCGGACCGGGGAGCTGTTTTTT,TRBJ2-2,TRBD1,once,TRBV19
CASSVTASYEQYF,TGTGCCAGCAGTGTAACAGCCTCCTACGAGCAGTACTTC,TRBJ2-7,NA,NA,TRBV6-1
CASSGPQGGSGGQYF,TGTGCCAGCAGTGGTCCACAGGGGGGCTCAGGGGGCCAGTACTTC,TRBJ2-5,TRBD1,once,TRBV6-1
CSVPGTGGPYGYTF,TGCAGCGTGCCCGGGACAGGGGGCCCCTATGGCTACACCTTC,TRBJ1-2,TRBD1,NA,TRBV29-1
CASSLRLAGAGGELFF,TGTGCCAGCAGCTTACGACTAGCGGGAGCAGGAGGGGAGCTGTTTTTT,TRBJ2-2,TRBD2,NA,TRBV7-3
CASRLAGLSNEQFF,TGTGCCAGCAGACTAGCGGGGCTTAGCAATGAGCAGTTCTTC,TRBJ2-1,TRBD2,NA,TRBV6-5
CASSWGQVPQPQHF,TGTGCCAGCAGTTGGGGGCAGGTACCTCAGCCCCAGCATTTT,TRBJ1-5,NA,NA,TRBV6-1
CASSLYRVTNQPQHF,TGTGCCAGCAGTTTATACAGGGTTACCAATCAGCCCCAGCATTTT,TRBJ1-5,NA,NA,TRBV28
CASSLARKTSGNTIYF,TGTGCCAGCAGCTTAGCTCGGAAAACTTCTGGAAACACCATATATTTT,TRBJ1-3,NA,NA,TRBV7-2
CASSRVGTSQETQYF,TGTGCCAGCTCACGGGTCGGGACGAGTCAAGAGACCCAGTACTTC,TRBJ2-5,NA,NA,TRBV18
CASSSQTGPYEQYF,TGTGCCAGCAGCTCACAGACAGGGCCCTACGAGCAGTACTTC,TRBJ2-7,TRBD1,NA,TRBV7-8
CASSQNYNEQFF,TGTGCCAGCAGCCAAAATTACAATGAGCAGTTCTTC,TRBJ2-1,NA,NA,TRBV7-8
CASSLAGSRYEQYF,TGTGCCAGCAGCTTAGCGGGATCTAGGTACGAGCAGTACTTC,TRBJ2-7,NA,NA,TRBV7-2
CASSLSYQGINSNQPQHF,TGTGCCAGCAGCTTAAGTTACCAGGGGATAAATAGCAATCAGCCCCAGCATTTT,TRBJ1-5,NA,NA,TRBV7-9
CATSRSGLAAGNEQFF,TGTGCCACCAGCAGATCAGGACTAGCAGCGGGGAATGAGCAGTTCTTC,TRBJ2-1,TRBD2,NA,TRBV15
CASSYPGTGWENEQFF,TGTGCCAGCAGTTATCCAGGTACGGGGTGGGAAAATGAGCAGTTCTTC,TRBJ2-1,NA,NA,TRBV6-5
CASSARLAGGGEQYF,TGTGCCAGCAGTGCCAGACTAGCGGGAGGTGGCGAGCAGTACTTC,TRBJ2-7,TRBD2,NA,TRBV6-1
CASSSARESGANVLTF,TGTGCCAGCAGTTCCGCGAGGGAGTCTGGGGCCAACGTCCTGACTTTC,TRBJ2-6,NA,NA,TRBV28
CASSYSGGNTGELFF,TGTGCCAGCAGTTACTCGGGCGGGAACACCGGGGAGCTGTTTTTT,TRBJ2-2,NA,NA,TRBV6-5
CASSLGTSAYEQYF,TGTGCCAGCAGCTTAGGGACTAGCGCGTACGAGCAGTACTTC,TRBJ2-7,TRBD2,NA,TRBV7-2
CASSPGGGLINEQFF,TGCGCCAGCAGCCCCGGAGGGGGACTAATTAATGAGCAGTTCTTC,TRBJ2-1,NA,NA,TRBV5-1
CASSLQGGSKANIQYF,TGCGCCAGCAGCCTACAGGGCGGGAGTAAGGCGAACATTCAGTACTTC,TRBJ2-4,NA,once,TRBV4-1
CASSKSRRNSGNTIYF,TGTGCCAGCAGCAAATCGAGGAGAAACTCTGGAAACACCATATATTTT,TRBJ1-3,NA,NA,TRBV7-9
CSDLTQARAFF,TGCAGCGATCTTACCCAGGCGCGAGCTTTCTTT,TRBJ1-1,NA,few,TRBV29-1
CASSPRTANTEAFF,TGTGCCAGCTCACCGAGGACGGCGAACACTGAAGCTTTCTTT,TRBJ1-1,NA,NA,TRBV18
CASFLGWGLAGPSSYNEQFF,TGTGCCAGCTTCTTAGGGTGGGGACTAGCGGGACCAAGCTCCTACAATGAGCAGTTCTTC,TRBJ2-1,TRBD2,NA,TRBV28
CASREDRGGNQPQHF,TGTGCCAGCAGGGAAGACAGGGGAGGCAATCAGCCCCAGCATTTT,TRBJ1-5,TRBD1,NA,TRBV7-8
CASSLVGIGEKLFF,TGTGCCAGCAGTTTAGTAGGGATAGGGGAAAAACTGTTTTTT,TRBJ1-4,NA,NA,TRBV28
CATLRGSAETQYF,TGTGCCACCCTACGCGGGAGCGCAGAGACCCAGTACTTC,TRBJ2-5,TRBD2,NA,TRBV28
CASSPVSGNNEQFF,TGTGCCAGCAGCCCGGTTTCGGGAAACAATGAGCAGTTCTTC,TRBJ2-1,NA,NA,TRBV11-3
CAWSVGISSYEQYF,TGTGCCTGGAGTGTTGGTATCAGCTCCTACGAGCAGTACTTC,TRBJ2-7,NA,NA,TRBV30
CASTLPRGSDQPQHF,TGTGCCAGCACCCTCCCGCGCGGGTCTGATCAGCCCCAGCATTTT,TRBJ1-5,NA,NA,TRBV28
CASSLAGQEQYF,TGCGCCAGCAGCTTGGCCGGGCAGGAGCAGTACTTC,TRBJ2-7,NA,NA,TRBV5-1